This is a list of T cell receptor beta chains from one sample in a study of blood T cells in healthy people across ages. TCRdb itself ran the 5' RACE reads through MiXCR, one entry per CDR3 protein. The sample lists roughly 1.9 million distinct CDR3 sequences, approximately 39% occurring once. The source material was blood. Receptor source: a human donor in good health. CDR3s include the opening cysteine and the closing phenylalanine or tryptophan. The order of the fields is D gene, clone size, J gene, V gene, CDR3 protein, CDR3 DNA. The D gene is left open where the match is weak. Rows may omit the clone size; those that give it use once, few, many or a size class.

>-|many|TRBJ2-1|TRBV7-6
CASSLDPYNEQFF
TGTGCCAGCAGCTTAGACCCCTACAATGAGCAGTTCTTC
>-|-|TRBJ1-1|TRBV6-5
CASSYREGVDTEAFF
TGTGCCAGCAGTTACAGGGAGGGGGTTGACACTGAAGCTTTCTTT
>-|few|TRBJ1-2|TRBV12-3/TRBV12-4
CASISRYSSGYTF
TGTGCCAGCATCAGCCGGTACTCGAGTGGCTACACCTTC
>TRBD1|-|TRBJ2-2|TRBV7-6
CASSFPLNRGTGELFF
TGTGCCAGCAGCTTTCCCCTGAACAGGGGTACCGGGGAGCTGTTTTTT
>TRBD1|-|TRBJ2-5|TRBV5-4
CASSLRVDRGGGTTQYF
TGTGCCAGCAGCTTGAGGGTGGACAGGGGAGGGGGAACGACCCAGTACTTC
>-|few|TRBJ2-7|TRBV12-3/TRBV12-4
CASSLGVIGEQYF
TGTGCCAGCAGCCTCGGGGTCATTGGCGAGCAGTACTTC
>-|-|TRBJ1-6|TRBV5-1
CASSYGLERNSPLHF
TGCGCCAGCAGCTACGGGCTAGAACGTAATTCACCCCTCCACTTT
>-|-|TRBJ1-5|TRBV7-2
CASSPTLRPQHF
TGTGCCAGCAGCCCGACCCTACGGCCCCAGCATTTT
>-|few|TRBJ1-6|TRBV5-1
CASSLDRLTNSPLHF
TGCGCCAGCAGCTTGGATCGGTTAACTAATTCACCCCTCCACTTT
>-|-|TRBJ2-1|TRBV4-2
CASSQEGTSSYNEQFF
TGTGCCAGCAGCCAAGAAGGAACGAGCTCCTACAATGAGCAGTTCTTC
>-|-|TRBJ2-3|TRBV2
CASSNLGRPPDTQYF
TGTGCCAGCAGTAACCTAGGACGGCCTCCAGATACGCAGTATTTT
>TRBD1|few|TRBJ2-7|TRBV12-3/TRBV12-4
CASGTTTGGLYEQYF
TGTGCCAGCGGAACGACGACAGGGGGCTTGTACGAGCAGTACTTC
>-|few|TRBJ1-6|TRBV20-1
CSASRGTGVNNSPLHF
TGCAGTGCTAGTAGGGGCACCGGGGTTAATAATTCACCCCTCCACTTT
>-|once|TRBJ2-5|TRBV21-1
CASSEDTREETQYF
TGTGCCAGCAGCGAAGACACCAGAGAAGAGACCCAGTACTTC
>TRBD2|few|TRBJ2-6|TRBV7-9
CASSLPGRGGANVLTF
TGTGCCAGCAGCCTCCCGGGGAGGGGTGGGGCCAACGTCCTGACTTTC
>-|-|TRBJ1-2|TRBV7-8
CASSFIGTYGYTF
TGTGCCAGCAGCTTTATCGGCACCTATGGCTACACCTTC
>-|few|TRBJ2-5|TRBV2
CASTKIVEETQYF
TGTGCCAGCACCAAGATTGTTGAAGAGACCCAGTACTTC
>-|few|TRBJ2-1|TRBV5-6
CASSFGPGGQFF
TGTGCCAGCAGCTTCGGGCCCGGGGGGCAGTTCTTC
>-|few|TRBJ1-5|TRBV6-5
CASRPGLGQPQHF
TGTGCCAGCAGACCCGGGTTAGGTCAGCCCCAGCATTTT
>TRBD1|-|TRBJ1-6|TRBV5-6
CASSSSLDRASPLHF
TGTGCCAGCAGCTCTTCCCTGGACAGGGCTTCACCCCTCCACTTT
>-|few|TRBJ2-7|TRBV15
CATSRENQGSYEQYF
TGTGCCACCAGCAGAGAAAATCAGGGTTCCTACGAGCAGTACTTC
>-|-|TRBJ1-5|TRBV7-6
CANSLGRNQPQHF
TGTGCCAACAGCTTAGGACGAAATCAGCCCCAGCATTTT
>-|-|TRBJ1-2|TRBV4-3
CASSQNLGAGSYGYTF
TGCGCCAGCAGCCAAAACCTGGGGGCTGGGAGCTATGGCTACACCTTC
>-|-|TRBJ1-2|TRBV20-1
CSASAGWSYGYTF
TGCAGTGCTAGTGCAGGGTGGTCTTATGGCTACACCTTC
>-|few|TRBJ1-1|TRBV27
CASNPSGRKKNTEAFF
TGTGCCAGCAACCCTTCGGGACGGAAAAAGAACACTGAAGCTTTCTTT
>-|-|TRBJ2-1|TRBV7-8
CASTLWGFGTGYNEQFF
TGTGCCAGCACGCTCTGGGGGTTTGGAACAGGTTACAATGAGCAGTTCTTC
>-|few|TRBJ2-1|TRBV25-1
CASSVVIGEQFF
TGTGCCAGCAGTGTAGTTATCGGCGAGCAGTTCTTC
>TRBD1|-|TRBJ1-1|TRBV7-2
CASSLRPNRGRFSAFF
TGTGCCAGCAGCCTCCGACCAAACAGGGGGCGTTTTTCGGCTTTCTTT
>-|-|TRBJ2-7|TRBV13
CASSLDSGQTSYEQYF
TGTGCCAGCAGCTTAGATTCAGGGCAAACCTCCTACGAGCAGTACTTC
>-|few|TRBJ2-5|TRBV2
CASSEGAQSTQYF
TGTGCCAGCAGTGAGGGAGCCCAATCGACCCAGTACTTC
>-|-|TRBJ2-1|TRBV20-1
CSARATYNEQFF
TGCAGTGCCCGAGCTACCTACAATGAGCAGTTCTTC
>-|few|TRBJ2-5|TRBV12-3/TRBV12-4
CASTDDRKETQYF
TGTGCCAGCACCGACGACAGGAAAGAGACCCAGTACTTC
>TRBD2|many|TRBJ2-1|TRBV13
CASSLRLAAYNEQFF
TGTGCCAGCAGCCTTAGACTAGCGGCATACAATGAGCAGTTCTTC
>TRBD2|-|TRBJ2-7|TRBV9
CASSQFHGGAFYEQYF
TGTGCCAGCAGCCAATTTCACGGGGGGGCCTTCTACGAGCAGTACTTC
>-|-|TRBJ2-3|TRBV7-9
CASNTGTSTDTQYF
TGTGCCAGCAACACCGGGACGTCCACAGATACGCAGTATTTT
>-|few|TRBJ1-4|TRBV10-3
CAISPRQTTNEKLFF
TGTGCCATCAGCCCGAGACAGACTACTAATGAAAAACTGTTTTTT
>-|-|TRBJ1-2|TRBV10-3
CAIRQDRNYGYTF
TGTGCCATCAGGCAGGACCGCAACTATGGCTACACCTTC
>-|-|TRBJ1-2|TRBV7-6
CASSSPDSNYGYTF
TGTGCCAGCAGCTCTCCGGACAGCAACTATGGCTACACCTTC
>TRBD1|few|TRBJ2-7|TRBV6-2/TRBV6-3
CASKPGQVSYEQYF
TGTGCCAGCAAACCGGGACAGGTCTCCTACGAGCAGTACTTC
>TRBD1|once|TRBJ2-7|TRBV30
CAWSASGWTGLYEQYF
TGTGCCTGGAGTGCCTCGGGGTGGACAGGGCTCTACGAGCAGTACTTC
>-|-|TRBJ2-5|TRBV5-1
CASGSQGELGETQYF
TGCGCCAGCGGAAGCCAGGGAGAGTTGGGTGAGACCCAGTACTTC
>-|-|TRBJ2-2|TRBV7-2
CASSTGTLYTGELFF
TGTGCCAGCAGCACCGGGACGTTGTACACCGGGGAGCTGTTTTTT
>TRBD1|-|TRBJ1-5|TRBV20-1
CSATGQHQPQHF
TGCAGTGCTACGGGACAGCATCAGCCCCAGCATTTT
>-|-|TRBJ1-1|TRBV12-3/TRBV12-4
CASSLADGLGGTEAFF
TGTGCCAGCAGTTTAGCGGATGGGTTGGGGGGCACTGAAGCTTTCTTT
>TRBD1|few|TRBJ2-7|TRBV20-1
CSAHSGTVDYEQYF
TGCAGTGCTCACTCCGGGACAGTGGACTACGAGCAGTACTTC
>-|few|TRBJ2-1|TRBV15
CATSRGIQGVTYNEQFF
TGTGCCACCAGCAGAGGGATACAGGGTGTAACCTACAATGAGCAGTTCTTC
>-|many|TRBJ2-1|TRBV7-6
CASSKSSSSYNEQFF
TGTGCCAGCAGCAAAAGCTCCAGCTCCTACAATGAGCAGTTCTTC
>TRBD1|-|TRBJ1-1|TRBV5-1
CASSLTGVGNTEAFF
TGCGCCAGCAGCCTGACAGGGGTAGGGAACACTGAAGCTTTCTTT
>TRBD2|-|TRBJ2-3|TRBV7-2
CASSLGGGLVGETQYF
TGTGCCAGCAGCTTAGGGGGAGGGCTAGTAGGAGAGACCCAGTATTTT
>-|few|TRBJ1-6|TRBV12-3/TRBV12-4
CASRVTGDSPLHF
TGTGCCAGCAGAGTCACAGGAGATTCACCCCTCCACTTT
>TRBD2|-|TRBJ2-5|TRBV5-6
CASSELTSGGRQETQYF
TGTGCCAGCAGCGAGCTTACTAGCGGGGGAAGGCAAGAGACCCAGTACTTC
>TRBD1|-|TRBJ1-2|TRBV29-1
CSTAGQAYGYTF
TGCAGCACGGCGGGACAGGCCTATGGCTACACCTTC
>-|-|TRBJ1-2|TRBV11-2
CASSNIGLSYTF
TGTGCCAGCAGCAATATCGGGCTCAGCTACACCTTC